This TCR beta chain came from a study of human T cells and chemical hapten exposure. This clonotype was picked up many times. TCRdb analysed the RACE reads with MiXCR anew, one entry per CDR3 protein. There are under 70,000 distinct CDR3 sequences in the sample; 11% occur only once, and 3% to 4.5% lies in the top ten. CDR3 length: 13 amino acids. CDR1 is SGHKS, CDR2 YYEKEE, per germline (reference sequence). V gave up 4 bases and J gave up 11 bases; unmatched junction bases: 9. The time point is: pre-sensitization, week 0. Sample treatment: therapeutic diphenylcyclopropenone sensitization with weekly scalp DPC.

The source material was whole blood, sampled in connection with sensitization to the hapten diphenylcyclopropenone (DPC). V and J are TRBV5-5 and TRBJ2-7, with 10 bases aligning to TRBD2. The clonotype was recovered from a woman in her forties with alopecia areata. Some clones in this sample may be carry-over from other donors' samples. CDR3 loop: CASSPGLALREYF. CDR3 nucleotides: TGTGCCAGCAGCCCGGGACTAGCGCTGAGGGAGTACTTC.